These T cell receptor beta chains were read from a single sample in a study of technical replicates of blood from several donors. Libraries were prepared by immunoSEQ multiplex PCR; TCRdb keeps only in-frame clonotypes and omits some of them. The sample includes some 90,000 clones, approximately 95% of them seen just once. Sequencing was done on a sample of T cells isolated from PBMCs. These receptors originate from a human donor in good health. Both conserved end residues are trimmed from each CDR3. Fields, in order: V gene, J gene, CDR3 protein.

TRBV6-1	TRBJ2-7	ASSDWAGEMYEQY
TRBV6-5	TRBJ1-2	ASSFSGRGFYGYT
TRBV10-3	TRBJ2-1	AISESGGGGYNEQF
TRBV30	TRBJ1-2	AWNYGETNYGYT
TRBV2	TRBJ1-4	ASRYRGHEKLF
TRBV28	TRBJ1-2	ASSLSAGWLLANYGYT
TRBV2	TRBJ2-3	ASIETPSTDTQY
TRBV10-2	TRBJ1-1	ASGVSGGANTEAF
TRBV7-8	TRBJ2-7	ASSLMIAYEQY
TRBV9	TRBJ1-5	ASSAGGGGNQPQH
TRBV15	TRBJ1-2	ATSSYVPTANYGYT
TRBV5-1	TRBJ2-1	ASTSWEREVNEQF
TRBV5-5	TRBJ2-7	ASSLVFRDEQY
TRBV4-1	TRBJ1-2	ASSQDGQLNYGYT
TRBV19	TRBJ2-5	ASRIAGQETQY
TRBV25-1	TRBJ2-1	ASSGWVGYNEQF
TRBV7-9	TRBJ1-1	ASSTQKAAEAF
TRBV9	TRBJ2-7	ASSPSQGPGFYEQY
TRBV27	TRBJ2-5	ASKGYSGRAGETQY
TRBV7-8	TRBJ2-7	ASSLYTSRAEQY
TRBV28	TRBJ1-5	ASIGTGGNQPQH
TRBV5-4	TRBJ2-7	ASRGGLAGSYEQY
TRBV7-3	TRBJ2-5	ASSLHRGSQETQY
TRBV18	TRBJ2-1	ASSPSRWREGLDEQF